Listed below are T cell receptor beta chains from one sample, sequenced in a study of blood T cell repertoires in COVID-19. Libraries were prepared by immunoSEQ multiplex PCR; TCRdb keeps only in-frame clonotypes and omits some of them. The sample carries some 150,000 clones, 84% recorded once. Specimen: peripheral blood. These receptors were obtained from a man aged 65-85 years with acute or convalescent COVID-19. CDR3s include the opening cysteine and the closing phenylalanine or tryptophan.

V: TRBV19
J: TRBJ1-4
CDR3: CASRDNRDSYNEKLFF

V: TRBV18
J: TRBJ2-1
CDR3: CASSPPGLEGFNEQFF

V: TRBV18
J: TRBJ1-4
CDR3: CASSQNPGQDNGLFF

V: TRBV5-1
J: TRBJ1-1
CDR3: CASSPGGGQPLAFF

V: TRBV11-2
J: TRBJ2-1
CDR3: CASSLGLLAGGTNEQFF

V: TRBV4-1
J: TRBJ2-3
CDR3: CASSQDFNRGWDTQYF

V: TRBV6-5
J: TRBJ2-5
CDR3: CASRYSSGRAVETQYF

V: TRBV7-2
J: TRBJ2-3
CDR3: CASRSAPGPGADTQYF

V: TRBV28
J: TRBJ2-5
CDR3: CASSFLTGGVETQYF

V: TRBV28
J: TRBJ1-5
CDR3: CASKTGGVGEQPQHF

V: TRBV6-5
J: TRBJ2-1
CDR3: CASRTGSNEQFF

V: TRBV7-9
J: TRBJ1-4
CDR3: CASSSNRGADEKLFF

V: TRBV9
J: TRBJ1-4
CDR3: CASSGSGGIRTNEKLFF

V: TRBV7-9
J: TRBJ1-5
CDR3: CASSSGDQPQHF

V: TRBV7-2
J: TRBJ1-6
CDR3: CASSEIGGNSPLHF

V: TRBV27
J: TRBJ1-5
CDR3: CASSPSTGGGFPQHF

V: TRBV29-1
J: TRBJ2-3
CDR3: CSVETAGGDTQYF

V: TRBV6-6
J: TRBJ1-2
CDR3: CASSSGTTYGYTF

V: TRBV27
J: TRBJ2-7
CDR3: CASSLRFPVLGTGAYEQYF

V: TRBV5-1
J: TRBJ2-1
CDR3: CASSLGAGPEQFF

V: TRBV30
J: TRBJ1-2
CDR3: CAWSVQGTDNYGYTF

V: TRBV27
J: TRBJ2-3
CDR3: CASRRQGYTDTQYF

V: TRBV11-2
J: TRBJ2-3
CDR3: CASSLAQGIVTDTQYF

V: TRBV10-2
J: TRBJ1-1
CDR3: CASSGGQGNTEAFF

V: TRBV28
J: TRBJ2-5
CDR3: CASSPTSGVRETQYF

V: TRBV6-5
J: TRBJ2-7
CDR3: CASSSSVPPGYEQYF

V: TRBV7-3
J: TRBJ2-2
CDR3: CASLPGSPPDTGELFF

V: TRBV6-5
J: TRBJ2-1
CDR3: CASSYLSGRGNEQFF

V: TRBV19
J: TRBJ1-6
CDR3: CASTKTGDNSPLHF

V: TRBV12-3/TRBV12-4
J: TRBJ2-7
CDR3: CASSFNRAYEQYF

V: TRBV3-1/TRBV3-2
J: TRBJ1-2
CDR3: CASSQGVGWGYTF

V: TRBV29-1
J: TRBJ1-4
CDR3: CSVRVGEKLFF

V: TRBV2
J: TRBJ2-7
CDR3: CASSGRDRGPYEQYF

V: TRBV9
J: TRBJ2-1
CDR3: CASSVRPSTYNEQFF

V: TRBV14
J: TRBJ2-7
CDR3: CASSQKGGSGRAQDEQYF

V: TRBV4-2
J: TRBJ2-2
CDR3: CASSQRVPGDTGELFF

V: TRBV10-3
J: TRBJ2-2
CDR3: CAISASTANTGELFF

V: TRBV9
J: TRBJ1-6
CDR3: CASSVAAYNSPLHF

V: TRBV5-1
J: TRBJ2-7
CDR3: CASSLASTGEQYF

V: TRBV2
J: TRBJ2-3
CDR3: CASSGTRGEYVGRATDTQYF

V: TRBV5-1
J: TRBJ2-7
CDR3: CASSPGQGAYEQYF

V: TRBV6-5
J: TRBJ1-2
CDR3: CASRPGQNYGYTF

V: TRBV6-5
J: TRBJ1-5
CDR3: CASRRGSGSNQPQHF

V: TRBV24-1
J: TRBJ2-5
CDR3: CATSDFVGSNQETQYF

V: TRBV24-1
J: TRBJ2-2
CDR3: CATSDPGQGVTGELFF

V: TRBV27
J: TRBJ2-3
CDR3: CASSWDRGSRSTDTQYF

V: TRBV28
J: TRBJ2-1
CDR3: CASSWRDYYNEQFF

V: TRBV18
J: TRBJ1-2
CDR3: CASSPGQWGYTF

V: TRBV20-1
J: TRBJ2-1
CDR3: CSASLGGSSPYSNEQFF

V: TRBV2
J: TRBJ2-3
CDR3: CASRGSGTSVFF

V: TRBV3-1/TRBV3-2
J: TRBJ1-2
CDR3: CASSHRTGHYGYTF

V: TRBV28
J: TRBJ1-2
CDR3: CASSRGGFDGYTF

V: TRBV7-2
J: TRBJ2-1
CDR3: CASSLDSAPYNEQFF

V: TRBV6-6
J: TRBJ1-4
CDR3: CASSPSPGQPKNEKLFF

V: TRBV19
J: TRBJ1-5
CDR3: CASSIRGGAGQPQHF

V: TRBV6-6
J: TRBJ2-5
CDR3: CASSYMASGGVETQYF

V: TRBV19
J: TRBJ1-5
CDR3: CASSSQSNQPQHF

V: TRBV28
J: TRBJ1-1
CDR3: CASSLITGTEAFF

V: TRBV21-1
J: TRBJ2-7
CDR3: CASSKLTTGTPNRTYEQYF

V: TRBV6-1
J: TRBJ1-5
CDR3: CASSEAGGRGGNQPQHF